This T cell receptor beta chain was profiled in a study of T cell responses to AZD1222 COVID-19 vaccine. This CDR3 spans 17 amino acids. The V end was cut by 1 base, the J end by 2 bases, with 18 bases between. Per the germline V gene, CDR1 is LNHDA and CDR2 is SQIVND (reference sequence). TCRdb's copy holds only in-frame clones and misses some; the assay was immunoSEQ multiplex PCR. The sample holds 90,000 to 110,000 clones; around 87% are singletons and the top ten take around 4.6%. The material was peripheral blood, obtained 28 days after the second AZD1222 dose. The clonotype was recovered from an adult who received the AZD1222 COVID-19 vaccine. The chain recombines TRBV19 with TRBJ2-7; D is unclear. The CDR3 sequence: CASSIVGPSLGTYEQYF. CDR3 bases: TGTGCCAGTAGTATAGTGGGCCCCAGCCTTGGGACCTACGAGCAGTACTTC.